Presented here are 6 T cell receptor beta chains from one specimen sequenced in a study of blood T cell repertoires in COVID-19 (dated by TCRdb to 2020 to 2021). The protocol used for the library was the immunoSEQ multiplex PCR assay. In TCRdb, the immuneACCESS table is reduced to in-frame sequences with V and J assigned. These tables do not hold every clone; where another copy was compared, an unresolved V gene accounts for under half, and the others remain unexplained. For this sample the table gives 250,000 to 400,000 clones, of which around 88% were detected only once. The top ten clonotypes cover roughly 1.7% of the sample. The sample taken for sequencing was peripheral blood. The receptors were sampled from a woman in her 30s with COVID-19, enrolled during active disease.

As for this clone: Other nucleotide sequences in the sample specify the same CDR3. The CDR3 spells CASRSSNQPQHF. The CDR3 region has the DNA TGTGCCAGTAGATCGAGCAATCAGCCCCAGCATTTT. The chain employs TRBV19 and TRBJ1-5; D is unresolved. CDR1 and CDR2 (germline): LNHDA, SQIVND (reference sequence). The CDR3 contains 12 residues. The ends were cut back, 6 bases at V and 1 base at J, with 4 bases in the middle. Full variable domain (missing parts from reference TRBV19 and TRBJ1-5): DGGITQSPKYLFRKEGQNVTLSCEQNLNHDAMYWYRQDPGQGLRLIYYSQIVNDFQKGDIAEGYSVSREKKESFPLTVTSAQKNPTAFYLCASRSSNQPQHFGDGTRLSIL.

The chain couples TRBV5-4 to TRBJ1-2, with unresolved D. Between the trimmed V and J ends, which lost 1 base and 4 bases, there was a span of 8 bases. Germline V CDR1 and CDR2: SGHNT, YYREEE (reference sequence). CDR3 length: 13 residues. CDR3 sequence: CASSLNGGYGYTF. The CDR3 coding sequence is TGTGCCAGCAGCTTGAACGGAGGCTATGGCTACACCTTC.

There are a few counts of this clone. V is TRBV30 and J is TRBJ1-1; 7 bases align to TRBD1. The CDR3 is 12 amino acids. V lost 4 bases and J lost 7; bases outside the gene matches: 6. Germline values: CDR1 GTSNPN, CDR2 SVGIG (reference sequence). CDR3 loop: CAWTVNRGEAFF. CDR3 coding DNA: TGTGCCTGGACTGTGAACAGGGGTGAAGCTTTCTTT.

The CDR3, as DNA: TGTGCCAGCAGCACGACAGGGGGGACCGGGGAGCTGTTTTTT. This translates into CASSTTGGTGELFF. The gene calls are TRBV11-3 and TRBJ2-2; 9 bases agree with TRBD1. The CDR3 has 14 residues. Germline loops: CDR1 SGHNT, CDR2 YENEEA. V dropped 5 bases and J dropped 5; count of bases not matched to a gene: 3. Full variable domain (rest looked up from reference TRBV11-3 and TRBJ2-2): EAGVVQSPRYKIIEKKQPVAFWCNPISGHNTLYWYLQNLGQGPELLIRYENEEAVDDSQLPKDRFSAERLKGVDSTLKIQPAELGDSAVYLCASSTTGGTGELFFGEGSRLTVL.

CDR3 DNA: TGTGCCAGCAGCCCAAGCGGGGGGCCCTACAATGAGCAGTTCTTC. Its translation is CASSPSGGPYNEQFF. V is TRBV14 and J is TRBJ2-1; TRBD2 matches 9 bases. This CDR3 is built from 15 residues. The germline V gene has CDR1 SGHDN and CDR2 FVKESK. Trimming cost V 4 bases and J 2 bases; bases outside gene matches: 3.

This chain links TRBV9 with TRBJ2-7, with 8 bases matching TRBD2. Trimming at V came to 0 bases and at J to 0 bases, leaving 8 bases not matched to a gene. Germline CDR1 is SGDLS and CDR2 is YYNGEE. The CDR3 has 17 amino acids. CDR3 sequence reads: CASSVDTSGINSYEQYF. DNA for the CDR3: TGTGCCAGCAGCGTAGATACTAGCGGAATAAACTCCTACGAGCAGTACTTC.